This T cell receptor beta chain was observed in a study of T cell changes during pregnancy in multiple sclerosis. The protocol was immunoSEQ multiplex PCR, while the TCRdb copy is restricted to in-frame clones and leaves out a portion. The sample carries some 28,000 clones, around 93% recorded once. From germline, CDR1 is ENHRY and CDR2 SYGVKD. The CDR3 sequence is 13 residues long. Trimming stripped 4 bases from V and 11 bases from J, with 17 bases between. The clonotype originates from a female donor with multiple sclerosis, enrolled in a pregnancy study. This material consisted of CD4+ T cells from peripheral blood mononuclear cells, taken after pregnancy. The V and J genes are TRBV10-3 and TRBJ1-1; D possibly corresponds to TRBD1 (6 bases). DNA of the CDR3: TGTGCCATCAGTGTTTCAGGGGATATGGAGGCTTTCTTT. Its protein is CAISVSGDMEAFF.